One sample yielded the 4 T cell receptor beta chains listed below, sequenced in a study of low-dose radiotherapy and immunotherapy resistance in tumors. TRAV and TRBV primers primed cDNA for both TCRalpha and TCRbeta. Using a constant-region primer together with a V-primer adapter, TCRs were subjected to around 20 PCR cycles of amplification. TCRdb re-analysed the reads in MiXCR, keeping a single row per CDR3 protein. The sample holds 85,000 to 95,000 distinct CDR3 sequences; 20% to 25% are singletons and the top ten take more than 10%. Time point defined: after trial treatment. Treatment of the sample: LDRT plus nivolumab, ipilimumab, low-dose cyclophosphamide and aspirin (RACIN trial). This material consisted of PBMCs, taken after low-dose radiotherapy plus immunotherapy. The receptor set was obtained from a female donor with ovarian cancer.

This clonotype was seen at least ten times. V gene TRBV6-5 combines with J gene TRBJ1-5; the D gene is possibly TRBD1 (6 bases). With 7 bases removed from V and 6 bases from J, the gap between germline ends came to 13 bases. The CDR3 runs 13 residues. Germline lookup yields CDR1 MNHEY and CDR2 SVGAGI. The CDR3 coding sequence is TGTGCCAGCATCCCAGGGGTGAGTCAGCCCCAGCATTTT. Its translation is CASIPGVSQPQHF.

This clonotype was detected ten times or more. The chain joins TRBV6-2 or TRBV6-3 to TRBJ1-2; TRBD1 agrees at 10 bases. This CDR3 comprises 15 residues. V was pared by 5 bases and J by 6 bases, with 9 bases of the junction left unmatched. In germline, CDR1 is MNHEY, CDR2 SVGEGT. Written as DNA, the CDR3 is TGTGCCAGCAGTGGAATCCGGACAGGGGGGAATGGCTACACCTTC. The encoded protein is CASSGIRTGGNGYTF.

The chain recombines TRBV6-5 with TRBJ2-1, with D perhaps TRBD2 (7 bases). Germline V lookup: CDR1 MNHEY, CDR2 SVGAGI. The length of the CDR3 is 14 residues. V dropped 2 bases and J dropped 9 bases, with 14 bases sitting between them. The CDR3 loop is CASSYRGGGSEQFF. CDR3 bases: TGTGCCAGCAGTTACAGGGGGGGGGGCAGTGAGCAGTTCTTC.

This clonotype was counted many times. This chain connects TRBV7-9 to TRBJ2-3, with D maybe TRBD2 (5 bases). The CDR3 is 15 amino acids. The germline gives CDR1 SEHNR, CDR2 FQNEAQ (reference sequence). The germline V and J ends were trimmed by 2 bases and 3 bases, with 12 bases remaining between them. This CDR3 reads CASSLMRASTDTQYF. CDR3 in DNA: TGTGCCAGCAGCTTAATGAGGGCAAGTACAGATACGCAGTATTTT.